These 29 T cell receptor beta chains came from one sample sequenced in a study of technical replicates of blood from several donors. Profiled with immunoSEQ multiplex PCR; TCRdb holds only in-frame clones, not every one. The sample yields some 77,000 clones, approximately 93% seen once. The sequencing sample was made of T cells isolated from PBMCs. The receptors were gathered from a human donor in good health.

This clone has only a few counts. The chain recombines TRBV11-2 with TRBJ1-4; tentatively, D is TRBD1 (6 bases). The CDR3 is 13 amino acids. V was pared by 5 bases and J by 10 bases, with 14 bases between. In germline, CDR1 is SGHAT, CDR2 FQNNGV. CDR3 coding DNA: TGTGCCAGCAGCACCCGGACAGATCTAAAACTGTTTTTT. This sequence encodes CASSTRTDLKLFF.

The rearrangement joins TRBV18 to TRBJ2-3, with 7 bases identical to TRBD2. Unmatched junction bases numbered 7, after V lost 2 bases and J lost 2 bases. The germline V gene has CDR1 KGHSH and CDR2 LQKENI. This CDR3 is 16 amino acids long. Here the CDR3 reads CASSPTRELPTDTQYF. CDR3 in DNA: TGTGCCAGCTCACCAACGCGGGAGTTACCCACAGATACGCAGTATTTT.

Concerning this clone itself: Germline is not matched at one junction end, which may reflect a read error. Here the CDR3 reads CASSLGVAGVLDTQYF. The DNA for the CDR3 is TGTGCTAGCAGCTTAGGGGTAGCGGGAGTATTAGATACGCAGTATTTT. The chain links TRBV7-7 to TRBJ2-3, with 9 bases that match TRBD2. Germline lookup yields CDR1 SSHAT and CDR2 FNYEAQ (reference sequence). CDR3 length: 16 amino acids.

The chain recombines TRBV30 with TRBJ2-3, with a possible D match to TRBD1 (6 bases). The CDR3 is 14 amino acids. Germline values: CDR1 GTSNPN, CDR2 SVGIG (reference sequence). The V end was cut by 8 bases, the J end by 2 bases, with 17 bases between. CDR3 in DNA: TGTGCCGGAGTACAGGGAAGGAACACAGATACGCAGTATTTT. Protein: CAGVQGRNTDTQYF. The full variable domain, rest sourced from reference TRBV30 and TRBJ2-3, is SQTIHQWPATLVQPVGSPLSLECTVEGTSNPNLYWYRQAAGRGLQLLFYSVGIGQISSEVPQNLSASRPQDRQFILSSKKLLLSDSGFYLCAGVQGRNTDTQYFGPGTRLTVL.

The CDR3 DNA sequence: TGCAGCGTTGAAGAAGCAGGCTACGAGCAGTACTTC. Protein product: CSVEEAGYEQYF. V gene TRBV29-1 combines with J gene TRBJ2-7, with unresolved D. V lost 0 bases and J 3 bases, leaving 6 bases between the germline ends. The CDR3 length is 12 residues. Germline CDR1 and CDR2: SQVTM and ANQGSEA.

This clone has just one count. The chain recombines TRBV6-5 with TRBJ1-5; the D gene is possibly TRBD1 (6 bases). CDR1 and CDR2 (germline): MNHEY, SVGAGI. V lost 6 bases, J lost 4 bases, and 10 bases lay in between. This CDR3 is built from 13 residues. CDR3: CASSSGANQPQHF. The CDR3 coding sequence is TGTGCCAGCAGCTCAGGGGCAAATCAGCCCCAGCATTTT.

This sequence joins TRBV10-2 and TRBJ1-1; possibly TRBD1 for D (5 bases). V was clipped by 7 bases and J by 5 bases, with 17 bases between them. The CDR3 is 14 amino acids. Germline assignment: CDR1 WSHSY and CDR2 SAAADI. The CDR3 protein is CASKSRAGGTEAFF. The CDR3 DNA sequence: TGCGCCAGCAAATCCAGGGCTGGGGGGACTGAAGCTTTCTTT.

A few counts support this clone. The chain has TRBV20-1 and TRBJ1-1, with D hard to call. The length of the CDR3 is 11 residues. CDR1 is DFQATT, CDR2 SNEGSKA, per germline (reference sequence). V lost 0 bases, J lost 8 bases, and 7 bases lay in between. CDR3 in amino acids: CSARDYGEAFF. CDR3 DNA sequence: TGCAGTGCTAGAGATTACGGGGAAGCTTTCTTT.

This clone was observed a single time. The chain links TRBV6-1 to TRBJ2-7; a weak D match, TRBD1 (5 bases). CDR3 size: 15 residues. The germline CDR1 and CDR2 sequences are MNHNS and SASEGT. V gave up 3 bases and J gave up 1 base, with 13 bases separating them. DNA for the CDR3: TGTGCCAGCAGTGAGTACAGGTCAGCTTCCTACGAGCAGTACTTC. The encoded protein is CASSEYRSASYEQYF.

This chain uses TRBV19 with TRBJ1-1, with TRBD1 matching over 7 bases. CDR3 length equals 14 residues. J was trimmed by 0 bases and V by 3 bases; bases with no gene match: 1. Germline V lookup: CDR1 LNHDA, CDR2 SQIVND (reference sequence). The CDR3 reads CASSMQGVNTEAFF. CDR3 in DNA: TGTGCCAGTAGTATGCAGGGGGTGAACACTGAAGCTTTCTTT.

The CDR3 DNA reads TGCGCCAGCAGTCCGACGGCCCTAACTACCTACGAGCAGTACTTC. Translated, it gives CASSPTALTTYEQYF. The chain carries TRBV4-1 and TRBJ2-7; no clear D gene. CDR3 length: 15 residues. Germline V lookup: CDR1 MGHRA, CDR2 YSYEKL. Between the trimmed V and J ends, which lost 6 bases and 2 bases, there was a span of 17 bases.

The genes are TRBV4-3 and TRBJ2-1, with D maybe TRBD1 (6 bases). V was pared by 2 bases and J by 8 bases, with 16 bases between. Germline CDR1 is LGHNA and CDR2 is YSLEER. The CDR3 runs 15 residues. This CDR3 reads CASSQRGTPGDEQFF. DNA of the CDR3: TGCGCCAGCAGCCAAAGGGGGACCCCGGGCGATGAGCAGTTCTTC.

The chain couples TRBV6-1 to TRBJ1-5, with 8 bases fitting TRBD1. The ends lost 2 bases at V and 2 bases at J; junction bases unmatched: 2. The V gene's germline CDR1 is MNHNS and CDR2 SASEGT. This CDR3 has 15 amino acids. CDR3: CASSERQGRNQPQHF. The CDR3 DNA follows: TGTGCCAGCAGTGAAAGACAGGGGCGCAATCAGCCCCAGCATTTT.

The chain combines TRBV9 with TRBJ2-2; no definite D call. The CDR3 is made up of 14 amino acids. Germline CDR1 and CDR2: SGDLS and YYNGEE. Trimming removed 3 bases from V and 2 bases from J, with 8 bases in between. The DNA of the CDR3 is TGTGCCAGCAGCGGATCAGGAAACACCGGGGAGCTGTTTTTT. Protein: CASSGSGNTGELFF.

This sequence joins TRBV10-3 and TRBJ1-1; 9 nucleotides agree with TRBD1. The germline gives CDR1 ENHRY, CDR2 SYGVKD. The CDR3 contains 15 residues. The V segment lost 7 bases and the J segment 3 bases; nucleotides outside the gene matches: 9. The CDR3 DNA reads as TGTGCCATCAAGGAAGACAGGGGGACAGACACTGAAGCTTTCTTT. Protein sequence: CAIKEDRGTDTEAFF.

The rearrangement links TRBV10-2 to TRBJ2-7; 7 nucleotides line up with TRBD1. Per the germline V gene, CDR1 is WSHSY and CDR2 is SAAADI. V shed 4 bases, J shed 6 bases, and the junction held 9 bases outside the gene matches. This CDR3 has 14 amino acids. CDR3 bases: TGCGCCAGCAGTGGGGACAGTAAAGGACGCGAGCAGTACTTC. It codes for CASSGDSKGREQYF.

This clone appeared a single time. The CDR3, as DNA: TGTGCCAGCAGCTTAGTTGGGACAGGTCGCGGGGAGCTGTTTTTT. This codes for CASSLVGTGRGELFF. The chain uses TRBV11-2 and TRBJ2-2, with 8 bases that match TRBD1. Germline CDR1 SGHAT, CDR2 FQNNGV. Trimming at V came to 1 base and at J to 7 bases, leaving 5 bases not matched to a gene. The CDR3 has 15 residues.

The chain recombines TRBV7-9 with TRBJ1-4; TRBD1 agrees at 7 bases. This CDR3 has 15 residues. The V gene's germline CDR1 is SEHNR and CDR2 FQNEAQ (reference sequence). Losses at the gene ends were 5 bases for V and 5 bases for J; bases not matched to a gene: 8. CDR3 nucleotides: TGTGCCAGCAGCACCTGGGACAGCCAGAATGAAAAACTGTTTTTT. Residues: CASSTWDSQNEKLFF.

The genes are TRBV27 and TRBJ2-7; no firm D call. Trimming shortened V by 2 bases and J by 9 bases, and 14 bases separated the two germline ends. The CDR3 contains 13 residues. Germline-derived CDR1 and CDR2 are MNHEY and SMNVEV (reference sequence). In DNA form, the CDR3 reads TGTGCCAGCAGTTTAGGTCTCTACTGGGCGCAGTACTTC. Its translation: CASSLGLYWAQYF.

The gene calls are TRBV9 and TRBJ2-6, with D perhaps matching TRBD1 (6 bases). CDR1 is SGDLS, CDR2 YYNGEE, per germline. Trimming shortened V by 5 bases and J by 2 bases, and 11 bases separated the two germline ends. The CDR3 loop spans 15 amino acids. The CDR3 protein is CASSEGVTGANVLTF. DNA of the CDR3: TGTGCCAGCAGTGAGGGGGTTACTGGGGCCAACGTCCTGACTTTC.

This clone was seen a few times. The CDR3 DNA follows: TGTGCCAGCAGTGAACAGGGACAGGGGGGAAACACCATATATTTT. This gives the protein CASSEQGQGGNTIYF. The chain couples TRBV25-1 to TRBJ1-3; 10 bases are shared with TRBD1. Losses at the gene ends were 2 bases for V and 4 bases for J; bases not matched to a gene: 2. In germline, CDR1 is MGHDK, CDR2 SYGVNS. This CDR3 contains 15 residues.

The genes are TRBV7-8 and TRBJ2-2, with 12 positions matching TRBD2. V trimming: 0 bases; J trimming: 0 bases; junction bases outside the gene matches: 11. Germline CDR1 SGHVS, CDR2 FQNEAQ. This CDR3 contains 21 residues. The CDR3 loop is CASSLADGRWTSGTNTGELFF. The CDR3 nucleotides read TGTGCCAGCAGCTTAGCCGACGGAAGATGGACTAGCGGGACGAACACCGGGGAGCTGTTTTTT.

V and J are TRBV27 and TRBJ1-1, with D possibly matching TRBD1 (5 bases). The germline V gene encodes CDR1 MNHEY and CDR2 SMNVEV (reference sequence). Trimming took 6 bases from V and 8 from J, leaving 10 bases between them. CDR3 length equals 11 residues. This chain's CDR3 is CASSSGGEAFF. CDR3 nucleotide sequence: TGTGCCAGCAGCTCCGGGGGGGAAGCTTTCTTT.

J is TRBJ1-2 and V is TRBV7-3; 7 bases are a match to TRBD1. Germline V gene sequence: CDR1 SGHTA, CDR2 FQGTGA. The CDR3 is made up of 13 amino acids. Trimming cost V 5 bases and J 4 bases; bases outside gene matches: 4. The CDR3 spells CASSPDRSYGYTF. CDR3 DNA: TGTGCCAGCAGCCCGGACAGGAGCTATGGCTACACCTTC.

The CDR3, as DNA: TGTGCCAGCAGCCCGTGGACAGGGTTGAACACTGAAGCTTTCTTT. It is translated as CASSPWTGLNTEAFF. The V call is TRBV11-2, the J call TRBJ1-1; TRBD1 agrees at 8 bases. CDR1 is SGHAT and CDR2 is FQNNGV in the germline V gene. This CDR3 has 15 residues. V lost 5 bases, J lost 0 bases, and 5 bases stayed unmatched.

This clone was seen a few times. The CDR3 DNA reads as TGTGCCTGTGGACTAGCGGGAGAGCACGAGCAGTACTTC. As protein: CACGLAGEHEQYF. V usage is TRBV28 and J usage is TRBJ2-7; 13 nucleotides line up with TRBD2. With V trimmed by 11 bases and J by 5 bases, 6 bases remained unmatched. The CDR3 extends over 13 amino acids. In germline, CDR1 is MDHEN, CDR2 SYDVKM.

This clone has just one count. This chain connects TRBV28 to TRBJ1-5; D is perhaps TRBD1 (6 bases). Trimming shortened V by 8 bases and J by 1 base, and 15 bases separated the two germline ends. The CDR3 consists of 15 residues. CDR1 and CDR2 from the germline V gene are MDHEN and SYDVKM. CDR3 DNA: TGTGCCAGCCATCAACAGGGTATAAGCAATCAGCCCCAGCATTTT. Translating it yields CASHQQGISNQPQHF.

This clone came up once. This chain joins TRBV19 and TRBJ2-7; TRBD1 aligns across 11 bases. V was clipped by 7 bases and J by 3 bases; unmatched bases: 5. Germline V gives CDR1 LNHDA, CDR2 SQIVND (reference sequence). The CDR3 spans 14 residues. As DNA, the CDR3 is TGTGCCAGTACCCCGGGACAGGGGGTCTACGAGCAGTACTTC. Translation: CASTPGQGVYEQYF.

The rearrangement links TRBV30 to TRBJ2-1; 8 nucleotides line up with TRBD1. J was trimmed by 4 bases and V by 1 base; bases with no gene match: 6. This CDR3 is built from 15 residues. The germline V gene encodes CDR1 GTSNPN and CDR2 SVGIG (reference sequence). This CDR3 reads CAWSGQGMPYNEQFF. The DNA of the CDR3 is TGTGCCTGGAGTGGACAGGGGATGCCTTACAATGAGCAGTTCTTC.